The clone carrying this T cell receptor beta chain appeared many times. The entry originates in a study of spatial heterogeneity in lung cancer. From the 5' RACE reads, TCRdb called clonotypes with MiXCR, one entry per CDR3 protein. Of tens of thousands of distinct CDR3 sequences listed, roughly an eighth are singletons. The CDR3 is 15 residues long. CDR1 is KGHDR and CDR2 is SFDVKD in the germline V gene. Trimming removed 3 bases at V and 1 base at J, with 11 bases between. Time point given: sample taken at primary tumor resection. No cells were sorted before sequencing. The whole RNA sequenced was extracted from tumor, nontumor lung or frozen PBMC.

This material consisted of PBMCs, taken at surgery. The sequence was collected from a male donor with early-stage non-small cell lung cancer. V usage is TRBV24-1 and J usage is TRBJ2-5; the D gene is possibly TRBD2 (6 bases). CDR3 in amino acids: CATSDTGTFQETQYF. The CDR3, as DNA: TGTGCCACCAGTGATACCGGGACTTTCCAAGAGACCCAGTACTTC.